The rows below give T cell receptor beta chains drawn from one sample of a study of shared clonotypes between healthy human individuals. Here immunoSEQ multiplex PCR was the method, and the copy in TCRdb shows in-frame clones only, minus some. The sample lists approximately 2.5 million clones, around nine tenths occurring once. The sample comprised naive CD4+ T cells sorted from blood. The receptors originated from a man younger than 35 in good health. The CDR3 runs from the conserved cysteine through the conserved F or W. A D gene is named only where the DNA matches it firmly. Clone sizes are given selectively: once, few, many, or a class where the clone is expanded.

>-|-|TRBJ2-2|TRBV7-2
TGTGCCAGCAGCTACCAGTCGGGCACCGGGGAGCTGTTTTTT
CASSYQSGTGELFF
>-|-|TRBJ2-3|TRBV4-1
TGCGCCAGCAGCCAAGATCGACAGGACACAGATACGCAGTATTTT
CASSQDRQDTDTQYF
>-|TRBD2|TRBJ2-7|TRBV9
TGTGCCAGCAGCGTACTAGCGGGGAATGGGGAGCAGTACTTC
CASSVLAGNGEQYF
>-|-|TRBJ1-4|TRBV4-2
TGTGCCAGCAGCCGAAGCGTAAAGGGGAAGGAAAAACTGTTTTTT
CASSRSVKGKEKLFF
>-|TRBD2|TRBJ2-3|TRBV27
TGTGCCAGCAGTTTATTTGGCGGGGGGCAGGGAGATACGCAGTATTTT
CASSLFGGGQGDTQYF
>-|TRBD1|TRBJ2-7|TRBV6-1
TGTGCCATAAAAGGTCGACGTACAGGGGACGAGCAGTACTTC
CAIKGRRTGDEQYF
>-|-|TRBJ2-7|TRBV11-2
TGTGCCAGCAGCTTCGGAGGGACTTCCTCCTACGAGCAGTACTTC
CASSFGGTSSYEQYF
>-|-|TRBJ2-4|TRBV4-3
TGCGCCAGCAGCCAAGCATTCCCTAGCCAGGGGGGAGGTAAAAACATTCAGTACTTC
CASSQAFPSQGGGKNIQYF
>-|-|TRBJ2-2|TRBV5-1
TGCGCCAGCAGCCCGACCGTCGGACCCACCGGGGAGCTGTTTTTT
CASSPTVGPTGELFF
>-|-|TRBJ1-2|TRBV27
TGTGCCAGCAGTTTAACGAAGGGCTATGGCTACACCTTC
CASSLTKGYGYTF
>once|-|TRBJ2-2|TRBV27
TGTGCCAGCAGCCTTTATCCAGGGCCGAACACCGGGGAGCTGTTTTTT
CASSLYPGPNTGELFF
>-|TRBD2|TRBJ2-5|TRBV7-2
TGTGCCAGCAGCAAGCGGGACCGGGTAGCGGAGACCCAGTACTTC
CASSKRDRVAETQYF
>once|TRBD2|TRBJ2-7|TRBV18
TGTGCCAGCTCACCATTGGCGGGAGGACCCTACGAGCAGTACTTC
CASSPLAGGPYEQYF
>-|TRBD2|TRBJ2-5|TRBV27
TGTGCCAGCAGTTCCCGGCCTGGGGGCGGGGGGGCCCGGGAGACCCAGTACTTC
CASSSRPGGGGARETQYF
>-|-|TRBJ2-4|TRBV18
TGTGCCAGCTCACCGAACCCCAGGGGTTTGGACATTCAGTACTTC
CASSPNPRGLDIQYF
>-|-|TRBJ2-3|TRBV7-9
TGTGCCAGCAGCTTAGAAGGTGGGACCACAGATACGCAGTATTTT
CASSLEGGTTDTQYF
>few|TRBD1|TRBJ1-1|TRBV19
TGTGCCAGTAGTCCCAACGGACAGGGTGAAGCTTTCTTT
CASSPNGQGEAFF
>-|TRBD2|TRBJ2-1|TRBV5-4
TGTGCCAGCAGCTTTTATAGCGGGAGGGGCGATGAGCAGTTCTTC
CASSFYSGRGDEQFF
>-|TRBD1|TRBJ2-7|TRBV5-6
TGTGCCAGCAGCTTGGTGGACAGGGTGTACGAGCAGTACTTC
CASSLVDRVYEQYF
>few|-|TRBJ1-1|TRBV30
TGTGCCTGGAGTACAGGGAGTAGTGAAGCTTTCTTT
CAWSTGSSEAFF
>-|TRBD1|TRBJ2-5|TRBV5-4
TGTGCCAGCAGCACGACAGGGGGTGAAAAGACCCAGTACTTC
CASSTTGGEKTQYF
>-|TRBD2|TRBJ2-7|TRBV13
TGTGCCAGCAGCTTTCTGGGAGGGACGGGCGAGCAGTACTTC
CASSFLGGTGEQYF
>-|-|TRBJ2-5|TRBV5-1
TGCGCCAGCAGCTTGGGCGGGTCCTCTAAAGAAGAGACCCAGTACTTC
CASSLGGSSKEETQYF
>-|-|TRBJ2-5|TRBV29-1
TGCAGCGTTGGAGGACGGCTTCAAGAGACCCAGTACTTC
CSVGGRLQETQYF
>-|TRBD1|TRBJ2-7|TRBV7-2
TGTGCCAGCAGCTCTTACAGGGGTATAAACTACGAGCAGTACTTC
CASSSYRGINYEQYF
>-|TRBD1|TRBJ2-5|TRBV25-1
TGTGCCAGCAGTGATACACAGGGGAGAGAGACCCAGTACTTC
CASSDTQGRETQYF
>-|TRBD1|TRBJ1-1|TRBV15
TGTGCCACCAGCAGGGCCCCGGACAGGAAGCAGATTGAAGCTTTCTTT
CATSRAPDRKQIEAFF
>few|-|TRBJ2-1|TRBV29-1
TGCAGCGTTGAAGATCTTATGGGGGTGGGGCAGTTCTTC
CSVEDLMGVGQFF
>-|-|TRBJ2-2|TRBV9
TGTGCCAGCAGCGTATGGAGCGAGAACACCGGGGAGCTGTTTTTT
CASSVWSENTGELFF
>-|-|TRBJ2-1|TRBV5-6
TGTGCCAGCAGCTTGGACTCGGGGGCGAGGTACAATGAGCAGTTCTTC
CASSLDSGARYNEQFF
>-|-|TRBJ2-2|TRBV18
TGTGCCAGCTCACGGTTAAGCACCGGGGAGCTGTTTTTT
CASSRLSTGELFF
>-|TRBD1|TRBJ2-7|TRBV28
TGTGCCAGCGAGACAGGGGGGACGGGGGAACAGTACTTC
CASETGGTGEQYF
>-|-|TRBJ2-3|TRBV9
TGTGCCAGCACCTGGACCGACGGGAACACAGATACGCAGTATTTT
CASTWTDGNTDTQYF
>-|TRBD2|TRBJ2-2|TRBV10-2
TGCGCCAGCAGTGGTGTAGCGGGGGCTACCGGGGAGCTGTTTTTT
CASSGVAGATGELFF
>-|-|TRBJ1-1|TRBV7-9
TGTGCCAGCAGGCAGGGGTACACTGAAGCTTTCTTT
CASRQGYTEAFF
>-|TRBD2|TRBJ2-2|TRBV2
TGTGCCAGCAGAGGGACTAGCGGGGGCCCCGGGGAGCTGTTTTTT
CASRGTSGGPGELFF
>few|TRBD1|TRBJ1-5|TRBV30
TGTGCCTGGACCCAGGGGGTCAATCAGCCCCAGCATTTT
CAWTQGVNQPQHF
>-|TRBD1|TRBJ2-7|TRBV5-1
TGCGCCAGCAACGGACAGGGGTTGGCCTACGAGCAGTACTTC
CASNGQGLAYEQYF
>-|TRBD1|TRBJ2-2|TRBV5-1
TGCGCCAGCAGCAAAAAACCGGGACAGGGTCCGACCGGGGAGCTGTTTTTT
CASSKKPGQGPTGELFF
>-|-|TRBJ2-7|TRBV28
TGTGCCAGCACCCCTATGGGGAAAGACTACGAGCAGTACTTC
CASTPMGKDYEQYF
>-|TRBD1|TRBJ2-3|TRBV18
TGTGCCAGCTCACCACCAACAGGGGGCGCGCCAGATACGCAGTATTTT
CASSPPTGGAPDTQYF
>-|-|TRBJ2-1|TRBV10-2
TGCGCCAGCAGTCTGATACTTGGCTTGAGCTACAATGAGCAGTTCTTC
CASSLILGLSYNEQFF
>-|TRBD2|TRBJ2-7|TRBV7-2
TGTGCCAGCAGTCCCCGTTGGCTAGCGGGAGGTTACGAGCAGTACTTC
CASSPRWLAGGYEQYF
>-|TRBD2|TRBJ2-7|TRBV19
TGTGCCAGTAGTACGGGGACTAGCGGAACGCACGAGCAGTACTTC
CASSTGTSGTHEQYF
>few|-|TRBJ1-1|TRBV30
TGTGCCTGGGCGGGACACCTAAACACTGAAGCTTTCTTT
CAWAGHLNTEAFF
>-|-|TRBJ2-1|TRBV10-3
TGTGCCATCAGTGCAAGTGGTGATGAGCAGTTCTTC
CAISASGDEQFF
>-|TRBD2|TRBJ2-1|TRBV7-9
TGTGCCAGCAGCCCGCGACTAGCGGTTGAGCAGTTCTTC
CASSPRLAVEQFF
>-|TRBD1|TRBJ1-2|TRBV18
TGTGCCAGCTCACGACAGGGTGGCGGCTACACCTTC
CASSRQGGGYTF
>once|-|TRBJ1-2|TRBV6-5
TGTGCCAGCAGTTACTCCAGGGGTTCTAACTATGGCTACACCTTC
CASSYSRGSNYGYTF
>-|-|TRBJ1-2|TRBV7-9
TGTGCCAGCAGCTTAGGCCAGGCTGGTGCTGGCTACACCTTC
CASSLGQAGAGYTF
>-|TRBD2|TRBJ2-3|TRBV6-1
TGTGCCAGCAGACACGGCGGGGGAATATCAGATACGCAGTATTTT
CASRHGGGISDTQYF
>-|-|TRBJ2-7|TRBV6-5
TGTGCCAGCAGTTACTCTGACGGTGGGGTCCACGAGCAGTACTTC
CASSYSDGGVHEQYF
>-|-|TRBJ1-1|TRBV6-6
TGTGCCAGCAGTTTCGAACCGGGGGTTGGGACTGAAGCTTTCTTT
CASSFEPGVGTEAFF
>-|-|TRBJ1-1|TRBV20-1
TGCAGTGCTCAGGGGAACACTGAAGCTTTCTTT
CSAQGNTEAFF
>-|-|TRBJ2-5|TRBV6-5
TGTGCCAGCAGTTACGGGCCTAGCTCCGAGACCCAGTACTTC
CASSYGPSSETQYF
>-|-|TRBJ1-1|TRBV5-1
TGCGCCAGCAGCTTGGTGGGAGGAATGAACACTGAAGCTTTCTTT
CASSLVGGMNTEAFF
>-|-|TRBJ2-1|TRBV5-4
TGTGCCAGCACCTCGGAACGGGGGACTGGGAACAATGAGCAGTTCTTC
CASTSERGTGNNEQFF
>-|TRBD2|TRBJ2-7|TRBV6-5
TGTGCCAGCAGGTTCCTACTAGCGGGAGGGTACGAGCAGTACTTC
CASRFLLAGGYEQYF
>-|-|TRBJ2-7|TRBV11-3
TGTGCCAGCAGCTCCCACCGGGACCCATACGAGCAGTACTTC
CASSSHRDPYEQYF
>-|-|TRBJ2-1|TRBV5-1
TGCGCCAGCAGCTCTGAGGGAGGAGACTTATACAATGAGCAGTTCTTC
CASSSEGGDLYNEQFF